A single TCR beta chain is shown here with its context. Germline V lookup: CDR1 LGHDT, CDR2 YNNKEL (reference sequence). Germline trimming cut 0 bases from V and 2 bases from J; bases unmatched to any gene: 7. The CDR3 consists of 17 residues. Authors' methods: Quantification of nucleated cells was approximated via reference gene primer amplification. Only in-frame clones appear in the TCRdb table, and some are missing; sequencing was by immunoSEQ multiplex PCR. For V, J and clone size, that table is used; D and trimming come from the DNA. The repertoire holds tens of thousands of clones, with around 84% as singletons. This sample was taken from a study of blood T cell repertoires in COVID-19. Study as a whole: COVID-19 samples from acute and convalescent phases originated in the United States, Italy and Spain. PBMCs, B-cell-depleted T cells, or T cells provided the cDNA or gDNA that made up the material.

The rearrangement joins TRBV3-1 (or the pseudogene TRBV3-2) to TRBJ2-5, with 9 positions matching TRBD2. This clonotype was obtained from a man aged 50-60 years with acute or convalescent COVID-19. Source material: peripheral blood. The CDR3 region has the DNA TGTGCCAGCAGCCAAGATTTGCTAGCGGGGCTTCAAGAGACCCAGTACTTC. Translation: CASSQDLLAGLQETQYF.